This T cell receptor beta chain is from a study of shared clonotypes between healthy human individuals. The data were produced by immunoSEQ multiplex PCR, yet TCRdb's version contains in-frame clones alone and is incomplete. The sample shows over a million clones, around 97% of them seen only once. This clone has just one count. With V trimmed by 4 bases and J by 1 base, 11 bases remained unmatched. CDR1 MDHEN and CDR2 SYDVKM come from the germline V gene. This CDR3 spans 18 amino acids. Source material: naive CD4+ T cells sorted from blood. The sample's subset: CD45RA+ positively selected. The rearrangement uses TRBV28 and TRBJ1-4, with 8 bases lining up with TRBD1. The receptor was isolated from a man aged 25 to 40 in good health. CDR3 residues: CASSSLPPGTGTNEKLFF. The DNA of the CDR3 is TGTGCCAGCAGTTCCCTCCCCCCAGGGACAGGAACTAATGAAAAACTGTTTTTT.